The text below deals with one T cell receptor beta chain. Its antigen remains unidentified. The source of the sample is a study of chemoradiotherapy in HPV16-positive cancers. Study-level information: Candidate HPV-specific clones and shared TCR motifs came from a couple of HPV16-positive patients. General study points: Candidate HPV-specific clones and E7-related TCR motifs grew in tumor during treatment.

Only in-frame clones appear in the TCRdb table, and some are missing; sequencing was by immunoSEQ multiplex PCR. The repertoire consists of approximately 12,000 clones, with about 89% occurring once and the leading ten covering over 1.5%. The length of the CDR3 is 15 residues. The germline V gene encodes CDR1 MNHEY and CDR2 SVGAGI. V dropped 6 bases and J dropped 4 bases, with 16 bases sitting between them. The sequencing used blood, collected from a patient who underwent chemoradiotherapy. The TCR comes from a human donor with HPV-associated anogenital cancer. J is TRBJ1-5 and V is TRBV6-5, with D possibly matching TRBD1 (5 bases). The CDR3 DNA reads as TGTGCCAGCAGGGCCGGGACCGCACTTAATCAGCCCCAGCATTTT. Translated: CASRAGTALNQPQHF.